A selection of T cell receptor beta chains follows, all from one sample in a study of early T cells in non-severe SARS-CoV-2 infection. In TCRdb, the 5' RACE reads were re-called with MiXCR into one record per CDR3 protein. The sample holds around 81,000 distinct CDR3 sequences, around 14% seen once. Sequencing was performed on whole blood. These receptors were collected from an adult who was a healthcare worker with PCR-confirmed SARS-CoV-2 infection or an uninfected control (not recorded which). Each CDR3 is given with its conserved first and last residue. The D gene is left open where the match is weak.

d_call: -
j_call: TRBJ2-2
v_call: TRBV6-2/TRBV6-3
cdr3_aa: CASSLTRIRNTGELFF

d_call: -
j_call: TRBJ2-7
v_call: TRBV7-9
cdr3_aa: CASSPAWAGVTFYEQYF

d_call: -
j_call: TRBJ2-5
v_call: TRBV29-1
cdr3_aa: CSVEPPPAETQYF

d_call: -
j_call: TRBJ2-5
v_call: TRBV15
cdr3_aa: CATSRDVGGETQYF

d_call: -
j_call: TRBJ1-1
v_call: TRBV20-1
cdr3_aa: CSARDGGNTEAFF

d_call: -
j_call: TRBJ1-1
v_call: TRBV30
cdr3_aa: CAWSAGISNTEAFF

d_call: TRBD2
j_call: TRBJ2-3
v_call: TRBV7-3
cdr3_aa: CASSFQGIAGVARRADTQYF

d_call: TRBD2
j_call: TRBJ2-3
v_call: TRBV12-3/TRBV12-4
cdr3_aa: CASSTGTSATQYF

d_call: -
j_call: TRBJ2-2
v_call: TRBV25-1
cdr3_aa: CASSLKGRAGELFF

d_call: -
j_call: TRBJ2-1
v_call: TRBV7-9
cdr3_aa: CASSLSSLGGNEQFF

d_call: TRBD2
j_call: TRBJ2-5
v_call: TRBV20-1
cdr3_aa: CSARGKRGVQETQYF

d_call: -
j_call: TRBJ1-6
v_call: TRBV5-1
cdr3_aa: CASSRGGDNSPLHF

d_call: -
j_call: TRBJ2-7
v_call: TRBV6-5
cdr3_aa: CASGRDTSYEQYF

d_call: TRBD2
j_call: TRBJ2-1
v_call: TRBV5-1
cdr3_aa: CASSFGLAGAYNEQFF

d_call: TRBD1
j_call: TRBJ2-6
v_call: TRBV13
cdr3_aa: CASSPGPFRGSSSGANVLTF

d_call: -
j_call: TRBJ2-3
v_call: TRBV5-1
cdr3_aa: CASSLDGAHTDTQYF

d_call: -
j_call: TRBJ2-3
v_call: TRBV6-2/TRBV6-3
cdr3_aa: CASINAGADTQYF

d_call: TRBD2
j_call: TRBJ2-3
v_call: TRBV6-4
cdr3_aa: CASSPTSGGAPDTQYF